This T cell receptor beta chain was found in a study of T cell responses to AZD1222 COVID-19 vaccine. CDR1 SGHNT and CDR2 YYREEE come from the germline V gene (reference sequence). V shed 4 bases and J shed 7 bases, with 17 bases lying between them. The CDR3 length is 15 residues. This clone was counted a single time. Clones were sequenced by immunoSEQ multiplex PCR, and TCRdb holds only the in-frame ones, with some missing. There are about 100,000 clones in the sample; roughly 85% occur only once, and 2.5% to 3% lies in the top ten. The TCR sequence derives from an adult in good health. This specimen was peripheral blood, taken on day 0 of AZD1222 vaccination. The chain has TRBV5-4 and TRBJ1-4; tentatively, D is TRBD1 (6 bases). The CDR3 bases are TGTGCCAGCAGCCCGGGGGCGGGCCAGAGTGAAAAACTGTTTTTT. This encodes CASSPGAGQSEKLFF.